Listed below are T cell receptor beta chains from one sample, sequenced in a study of tumor and adjacent non-tumor tissue in lung cancer. TCRdb re-derived calls from the multiplex PCR reads in MiXCR, one entry per CDR3 protein. The table shows about 85,000 distinct CDR3 sequences, with about 66% occurring only once. Sequenced input: lung tumor tissue. The receptor set was obtained from a man between 65 and 85 years old with non-small cell lung cancer. Each CDR3 is given with its conserved first and last residue. The D gene is left open where the match is weak. The listing skips clone size in some rows; elsewhere it reads once, few, many or a size class.

D,J,length,size,V,DNA,CDR3
.,TRBJ1-5,12,few,TRBV20-1,TGCAGTGCTAGCGGGGTCAATCAGCCCCAGCATTTT,CSASGVNQPQHF
.,TRBJ1-2,11,.,TRBV29-1,TGCAGTGTTGGAGCGTGCGGAGGCTACACCTTC,CSVGACGGYTF
.,TRBJ2-1,13,.,TRBV24-1,TGTGCCACCAGTGATTATCTGGGGAATGAGCAGTTCTTC,CATSDYLGNEQFF
.,TRBJ2-5,13,.,TRBV6-1,TGTGCCAGCAGTACCGACTACTCAAGGACCCAGTACTTC,CASSTDYSRTQYF
.,TRBJ1-1,16,.,TRBV6-6,TGTGTCAGCCGCGCCTTTCCGGGGAAAATGAACACTGAAGCTTTCTTT,CVSRAFPGKMNTEAFF
.,TRBJ1-4,12,.,TRBV6-5,TGTGCCAGCAGTCACAGTAGTGAAAAACCGTTTTTT,CASSHSSEKPFF
.,TRBJ2-7,14,.,TRBV6-1,TGTGCCAGCAGCCCAAGACATGCCGGGTACGAGCAGTACTTC,CASSPRHAGYEQYF
.,TRBJ2-3,14,many,TRBV7-8,TGTGCCAGCAGCTCCTGGGGGGGCACAGATACGCAGTATTTT,CASSSWGGTDTQYF
TRBD1,TRBJ1-1,14,few,TRBV19,TGTGCCAGCGTGGGACAGGGGTGGAACACTGAAGCTTTCTTT,CASVGQGWNTEAFF
.,TRBJ2-5,15,.,TRBV11-2,TGTGCCAGCAGCTTTAGTCGCGGGGACCAGGAGACCCATTACTTC,CASSFSRGDQETHYF
.,TRBJ2-7,14,many,TRBV5-1,TGCGCCAGCAGCTTGGAGGGGCAGTGGGGCGAGCAGTACTTC,CASSLEGQWGEQYF
.,TRBJ2-1,15,.,TRBV11-2,TGTGCCAGCAGTCAAGGCATTTCAGCCTACAATGAGCAGTTCTTC,CASSQGISAYNEQFF
TRBD2,TRBJ2-7,14,.,TRBV11-2,TGTACCAGCAGCCTCCGGGAGGAAAGCTACGAGCAGTACTTC,CTSSLREESYEQYF
.,TRBJ2-3,13,.,TRBV11-3,TGTGCCAGCGGCACAAGGCTGGCGGATACGCAGTATTTT,CASGTRLADTQYF
.,TRBJ2-6,15,many,TRBV6-5,TGTGCCAGCAGTCTCGATTTTGAAGGGGCCAACGTCCTGACTTTC,CASSLDFEGANVLTF
.,TRBJ2-1,12,.,TRBV7-9,TGTGACAGCAGCTTAGCAGGTAGAGAGCAGTTCTTC,CDSSLAGREQFF
.,TRBJ2-3,14,many,TRBV6-1,TGTGCCAGCAAGACGGGCACAAACACAGATACGCAGTATTTT,CASKTGTNTDTQYF
TRBD2,TRBJ2-1,15,few,TRBV5-1,TGCGCCAGCAGCCCTCGGACTAGCGGGTACAATGAGCAGTTCTTC,CASSPRTSGYNEQFF
TRBD2,TRBJ2-1,16,few,TRBV20-1,TGCAGTGCTAGAGGGGTTCGGCTAGCGGGTATCTATGAGCAGCTCTTC,CSARGVRLAGIYEQLF
TRBD2,TRBJ2-6,17,few,TRBV10-2,TGCGCCAGCAGTGTCTTAGCGGGCGACTCTGGGGCCAACGTCCTGACTTTC,CASSVLAGDSGANVLTF
.,TRBJ2-5,14,once,TRBV11-1,TGTGCTAGCGGCTTAGCCACTAGGCGAGAGACCCAGTACTTC,CASGLATRRETQYF
.,TRBJ1-1,19,.,TRBV4-1,TGCGCCAGCAGGCAATGGCCTGGAGACAGGCTAGGGGAGAACACTGAAGCTTCCTTT,CASRQWPGDRLGENTEASF
.,TRBJ2-5,16,once,TRBV5-4,TGTGCCAGCAGCCAGTCGCCGGCATGGGGCCCAGAGACCCACTACTTC,CASSQSPAWGPETHYF
.,TRBJ2-7,16,.,TRBV29-1,TGCAGCTTTGCGAACCTGGTGGGCCCCGTCTCCTACGAGCAGTACTTC,CSFANLVGPVSYEQYF
TRBD2,TRBJ2-5,18,.,TRBV5-4,TGTGCCAGCAGCCCTTCCCCGGGACTAGCGGGAGTGGGAGAGACCCTATACTTC,CASSPSPGLAGVGETLYF
.,TRBJ2-5,12,.,TRBV28,TGTGCCAGCAGCCAGGGGAAAGAGACCCAGTACTTC,CASSQGKETQYF
TRBD2,TRBJ2-1,17,.,TRBV29-1,TGCAACGTTGCCCCTCCCCTAGCGGGAGATTTCTACAATGAGCAGCTCTTC,CNVAPPLAGDFYNEQLF
.,TRBJ2-3,13,.,TRBV6-5,TGTGCCTGCACTTACGGCTCTACAGATACGCAGTATTTT,CACTYGSTDTQYF
TRBD2,TRBJ2-5,15,many,TRBV29-1,TGCAGCGTTGAAGGGGGACTAGCGGGAGAAGAGACCCAGTACTTC,CSVEGGLAGEETQYF
.,TRBJ1-2,13,many,TRBV12-3/TRBV12-4,TGTGCCAGCAGTTCTACAGGGACGTATGGCTACACCTTC,CASSSTGTYGYTF
.,TRBJ2-5,14,.,TRBV11-2,TGTGCCTGCAGCCCTGGACAAGCGAAAGAGACCCAGTACTTC,CACSPGQAKETQYF
.,TRBJ2-5,13,.,TRBV6-1,TGTACCAACAACCGTCAGGGCCACAAGACCCAGTACTTC,CTNNRQGHKTQYF
.,TRBJ2-6,18,.,TRBV11-2,TGTGGCAGCTCACCGAGGGGAAGAGGGGGCTCTGGGGCCAACGTCCTGACTTTC,CGSSPRGRGGSGANVLTF
TRBD1,TRBJ2-7,15,few,TRBV5-1,TGCGCCAGCAGCTTGGCCAGAGACAGGGTCTACGAGCAGTACTTC,CASSLARDRVYEQYF
TRBD2,TRBJ2-1,17,.,TRBV6-5,TGTTCCAGCAGTCGCACCTCTAGCGGGAGGGAAGGGGATGAGCAGTTCTTC,CSSSRTSSGREGDEQFF
.,TRBJ2-1,16,.,TRBV12-3/TRBV12-4,TGTGCCAGCAGTTTTGGGCCTTCAAGCTCCTACAATGAGCAGCTCTTC,CASSFGPSSSYNEQLF
TRBD1,TRBJ1-2,15,.,TRBV18,TGTGCCAGCTCACAGGGACAGCCTATTCTCTATGGCTACACCTTC,CASSQGQPILYGYTF
TRBD2,TRBJ2-7,16,.,TRBV10-3,TGTGCCGTCAGTGAGTCATCTAGCGGGAGGGCTTACGGGCAGTACTTC,CAVSESSSGRAYGQYF
.,TRBJ2-5,13,once,TRBV6-5,TGTGCCAGCGCTAATCGACTGGAGGAGACCCAGGACTTC,CASANRLEETQDF